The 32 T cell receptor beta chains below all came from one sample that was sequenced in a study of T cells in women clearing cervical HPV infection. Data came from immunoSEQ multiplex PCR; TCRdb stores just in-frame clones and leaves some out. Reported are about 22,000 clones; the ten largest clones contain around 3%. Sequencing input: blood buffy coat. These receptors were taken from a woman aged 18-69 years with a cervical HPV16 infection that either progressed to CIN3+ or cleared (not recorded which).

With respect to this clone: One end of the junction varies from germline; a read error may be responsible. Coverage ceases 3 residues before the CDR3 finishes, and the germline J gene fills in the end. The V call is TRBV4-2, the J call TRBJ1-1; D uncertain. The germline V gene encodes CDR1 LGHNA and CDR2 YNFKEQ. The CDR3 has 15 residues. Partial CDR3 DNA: TGCGCCAGCAGCCAAGATCAACAGCCCGACACTGAA. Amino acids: CASSQDQQPDTE. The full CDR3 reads CASSQDQQPDTEAFF.

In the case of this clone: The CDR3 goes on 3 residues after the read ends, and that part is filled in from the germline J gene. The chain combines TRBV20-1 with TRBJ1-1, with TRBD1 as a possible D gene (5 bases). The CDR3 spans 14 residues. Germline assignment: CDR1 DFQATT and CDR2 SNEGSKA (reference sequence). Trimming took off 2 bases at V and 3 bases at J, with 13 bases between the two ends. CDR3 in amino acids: CSARTLQGHTEAFF. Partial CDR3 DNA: TGCAGTGCTAGAACGCTCCAGGGCCACACTGAA.

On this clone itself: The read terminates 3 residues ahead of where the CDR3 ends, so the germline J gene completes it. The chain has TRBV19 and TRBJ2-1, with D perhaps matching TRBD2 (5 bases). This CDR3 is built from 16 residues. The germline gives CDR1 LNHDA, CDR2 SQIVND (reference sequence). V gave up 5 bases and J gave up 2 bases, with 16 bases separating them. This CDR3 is CASSPLHSETYNEQFF. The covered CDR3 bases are TGTGCCAGTAGTCCCCTTCATAGCGAGACCTACAATGAG.

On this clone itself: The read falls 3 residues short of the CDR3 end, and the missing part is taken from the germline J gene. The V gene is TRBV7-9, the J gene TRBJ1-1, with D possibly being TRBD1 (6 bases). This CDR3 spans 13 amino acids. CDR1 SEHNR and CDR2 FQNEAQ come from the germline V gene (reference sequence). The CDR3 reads CASSTRGEGVAFF. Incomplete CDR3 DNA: TGTGCCAGCAGCACCCGAGGGGAGGGGGTC.

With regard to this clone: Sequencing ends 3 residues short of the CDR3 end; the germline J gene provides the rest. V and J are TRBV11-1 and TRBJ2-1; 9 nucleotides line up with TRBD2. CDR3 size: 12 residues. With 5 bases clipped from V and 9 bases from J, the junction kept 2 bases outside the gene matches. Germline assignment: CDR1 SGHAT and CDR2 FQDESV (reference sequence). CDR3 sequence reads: CASSRSGSEQFF. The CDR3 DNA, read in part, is TGTGCCAGCAGCCGTAGCGGGAGTGAG. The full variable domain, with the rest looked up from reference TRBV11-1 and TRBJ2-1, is EAEVAQSPRYKITEKSQAVAFWCDPISGHATLYWYRQILGQGPELLVQFQDESVVDDSQLPKDRFSAERLKGVDSTLKIQPAELGDSAMYLCASSRSGSEQFFGPGTRLTVL.

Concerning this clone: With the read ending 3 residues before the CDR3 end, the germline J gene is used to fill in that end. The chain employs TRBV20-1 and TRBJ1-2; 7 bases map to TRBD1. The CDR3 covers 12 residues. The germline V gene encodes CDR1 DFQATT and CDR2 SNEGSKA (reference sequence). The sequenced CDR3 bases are TGCAGTGCTCCAGACAGGGTATACGGC. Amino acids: CSAPDRVYG. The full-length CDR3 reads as CSAPDRVYGYTF.

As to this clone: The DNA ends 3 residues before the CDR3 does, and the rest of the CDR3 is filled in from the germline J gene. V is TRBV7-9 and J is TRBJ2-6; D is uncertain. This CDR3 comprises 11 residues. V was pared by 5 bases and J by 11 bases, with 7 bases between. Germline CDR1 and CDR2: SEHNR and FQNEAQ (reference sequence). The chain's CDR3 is CASSRVDVLTF. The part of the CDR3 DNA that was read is TGTGCCAGCAGCCGGGTTGACGTC.

The DNA read from the CDR3 is TGTGCCAGCAGCTTGGGCGGGAGCATGAACACTGAA. Translating gives CASSLGGSMNTE. The entire CDR3 protein is CASSLGGSMNTEAFF. The V call is TRBV5-4, the J call TRBJ1-1; D gene unclear. The CDR3 is cut off 3 residues early in the read; its end comes from the germline J gene. There are 15 residues in the CDR3. Between the trimmed V and J ends, which lost 0 bases and 0 bases, there was a span of 9 bases. CDR1 and CDR2 (germline): SGHNT, YYREEE (reference sequence).

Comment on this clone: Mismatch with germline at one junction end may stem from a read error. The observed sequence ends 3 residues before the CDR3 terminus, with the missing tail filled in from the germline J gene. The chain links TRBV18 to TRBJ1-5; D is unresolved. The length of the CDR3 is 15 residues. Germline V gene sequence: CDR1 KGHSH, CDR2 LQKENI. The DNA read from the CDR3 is TGTGCCAGATCACCAAGGAGCGGGGGCAATCAGCCC. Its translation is CARSPRSGGNQP. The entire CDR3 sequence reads CARSPRSGGNQPQHF. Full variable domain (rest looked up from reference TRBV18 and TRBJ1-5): NAGVMQNPRHLVRRRGQEARLRCSPMKGHSHVYWYRQLPEEGLKFMVYLQKENIIDESGMPKERFSAEFPKEGPSILRIQQVVRGDSAAYFCARSPRSGGNQPQHFGDGTRLSIL.

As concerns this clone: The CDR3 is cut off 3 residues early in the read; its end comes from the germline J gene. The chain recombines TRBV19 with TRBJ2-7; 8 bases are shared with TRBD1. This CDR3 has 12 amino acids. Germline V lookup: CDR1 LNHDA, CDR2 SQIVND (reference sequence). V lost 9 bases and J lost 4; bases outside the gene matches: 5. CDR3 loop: CASSGGWYEQYF. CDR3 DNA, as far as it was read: TGTGCCAGCTCAGGGGGCTGGTACGAG.

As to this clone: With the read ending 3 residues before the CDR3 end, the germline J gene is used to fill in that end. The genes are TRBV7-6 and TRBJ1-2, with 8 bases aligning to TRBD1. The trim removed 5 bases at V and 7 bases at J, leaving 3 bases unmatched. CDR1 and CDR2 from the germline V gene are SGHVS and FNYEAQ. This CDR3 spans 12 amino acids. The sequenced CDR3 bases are TGTGCCAGCAGCGCGGACAGGGTTGGC. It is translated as CASSADRVG. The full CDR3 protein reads CASSADRVGYTF.

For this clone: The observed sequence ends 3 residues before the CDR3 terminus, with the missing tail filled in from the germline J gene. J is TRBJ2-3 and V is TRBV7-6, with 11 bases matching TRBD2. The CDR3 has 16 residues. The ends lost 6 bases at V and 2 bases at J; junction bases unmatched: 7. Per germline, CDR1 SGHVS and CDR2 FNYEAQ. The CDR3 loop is CASSTVAGGITDTQYF. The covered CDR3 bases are TGTGCCAGCAGTACCGTAGCGGGAGGGATCACAGATACG.

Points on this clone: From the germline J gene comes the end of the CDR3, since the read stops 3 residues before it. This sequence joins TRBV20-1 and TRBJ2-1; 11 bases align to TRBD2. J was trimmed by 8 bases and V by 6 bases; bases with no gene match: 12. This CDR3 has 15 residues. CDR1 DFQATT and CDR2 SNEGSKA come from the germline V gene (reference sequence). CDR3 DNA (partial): TGCAGTGCCGGGGGTAGCGGGGGGGTGGGCTATGAG. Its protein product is CSAGGSGGVGYE. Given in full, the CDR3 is CSAGGSGGVGYEQFF.

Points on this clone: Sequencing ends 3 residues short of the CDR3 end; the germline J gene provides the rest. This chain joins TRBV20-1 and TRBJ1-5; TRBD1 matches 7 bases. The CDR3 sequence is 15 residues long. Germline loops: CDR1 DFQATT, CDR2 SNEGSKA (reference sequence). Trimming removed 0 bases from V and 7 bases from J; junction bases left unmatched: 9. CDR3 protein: CSARDGGTGAQPQHF. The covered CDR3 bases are TGCAGTGCTAGAGATGGGGGAACAGGGGCACAGCCC.

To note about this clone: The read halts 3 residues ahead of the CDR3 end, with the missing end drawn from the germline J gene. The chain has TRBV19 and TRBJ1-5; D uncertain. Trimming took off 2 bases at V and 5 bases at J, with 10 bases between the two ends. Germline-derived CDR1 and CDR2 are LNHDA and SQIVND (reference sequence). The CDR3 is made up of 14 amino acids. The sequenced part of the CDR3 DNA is TGTGCCAGTAGTATACAGTGGCCCGATCAGCCC. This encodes CASSIQWPDQP. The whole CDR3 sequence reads CASSIQWPDQPQHF.

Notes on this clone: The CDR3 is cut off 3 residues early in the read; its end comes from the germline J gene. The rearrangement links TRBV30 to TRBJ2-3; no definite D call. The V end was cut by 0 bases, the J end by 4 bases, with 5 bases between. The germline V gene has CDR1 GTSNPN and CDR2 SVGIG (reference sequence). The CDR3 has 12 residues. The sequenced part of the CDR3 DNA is TGTGCCTGGAGTGTACGGTCAGATACG. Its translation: CAWSVRSDT. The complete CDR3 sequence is CAWSVRSDTQYF.

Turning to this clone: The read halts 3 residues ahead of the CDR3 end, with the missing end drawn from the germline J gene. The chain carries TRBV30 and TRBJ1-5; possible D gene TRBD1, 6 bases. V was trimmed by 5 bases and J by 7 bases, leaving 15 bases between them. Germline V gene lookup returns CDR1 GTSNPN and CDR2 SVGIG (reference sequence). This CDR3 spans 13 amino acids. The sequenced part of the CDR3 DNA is TGTGCCTGGGGGTTACAGGGATCCCAGCCC. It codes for CAWGLQGSQP. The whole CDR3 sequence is CAWGLQGSQPQHF.

Here the CDR3 reads CASSISAGGNQPQHF. The part of the CDR3 DNA that was read is TGTGCCAGTAGTATTTCTGCAGGGGGCAATCAGCCC. V gene TRBV19 combines with J gene TRBJ1-5, with a possible D match to TRBD1 (6 bases). The sequenced fragment ends 3 residues before the CDR3 boundary, so the rest is inferred from the germline J gene. Trimming shortened V by 3 bases and J by 2 bases, and 11 bases separated the two germline ends. The CDR3 has 15 amino acids. Germline V CDR1 and CDR2: LNHDA, SQIVND (reference sequence). The entire variable domain, with the rest obtained from reference TRBV19 and TRBJ1-5, is as follows: DGGITQSPKYLFRKEGQNVTLSCEQNLNHDAMYWYRQDPGQGLRLIYYSQIVNDFQKGDIAEGYSVSREKKESFPLTVTSAQKNPTAFYLCASSISAGGNQPQHFGDGTRLSIL.

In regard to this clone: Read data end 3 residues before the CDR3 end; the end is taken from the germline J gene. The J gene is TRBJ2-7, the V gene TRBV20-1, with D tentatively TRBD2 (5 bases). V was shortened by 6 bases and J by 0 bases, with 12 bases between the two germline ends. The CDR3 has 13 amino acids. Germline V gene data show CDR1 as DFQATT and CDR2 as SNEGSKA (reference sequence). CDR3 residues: CSAADLFSYEQYF. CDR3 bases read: TGCAGTGCCGCGGACTTATTCTCCTACGAG.

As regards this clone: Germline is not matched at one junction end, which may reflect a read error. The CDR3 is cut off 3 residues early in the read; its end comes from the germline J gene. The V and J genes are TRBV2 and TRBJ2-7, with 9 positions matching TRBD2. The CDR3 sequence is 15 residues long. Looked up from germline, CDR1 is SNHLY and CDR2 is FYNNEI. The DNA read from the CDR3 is TGTGCTAGCAGCGGGGGGCGGGAGGTCTTCTACGAG. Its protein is CASSGGREVFYE. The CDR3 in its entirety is CASSGGREVFYEQYF.

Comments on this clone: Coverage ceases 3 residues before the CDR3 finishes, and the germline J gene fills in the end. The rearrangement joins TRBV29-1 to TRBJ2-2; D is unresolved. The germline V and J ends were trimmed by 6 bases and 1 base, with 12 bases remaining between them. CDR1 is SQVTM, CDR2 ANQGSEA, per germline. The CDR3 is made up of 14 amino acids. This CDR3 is CSVPSPKNTGELFF. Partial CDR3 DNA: TGCAGCGTCCCCAGTCCGAAGAACACCGGGGAG.

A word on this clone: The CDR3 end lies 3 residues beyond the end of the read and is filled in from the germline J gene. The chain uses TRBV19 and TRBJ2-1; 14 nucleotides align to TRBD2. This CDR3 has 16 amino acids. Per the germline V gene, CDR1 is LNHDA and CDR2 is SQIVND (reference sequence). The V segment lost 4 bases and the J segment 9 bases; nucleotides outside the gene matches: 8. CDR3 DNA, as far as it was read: TGTGCCAGTAGTAGCGGGACTAGCGGGAGCAAGGTTGAG. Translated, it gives CASSSGTSGSKVE. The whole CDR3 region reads CASSSGTSGSKVEQFF.

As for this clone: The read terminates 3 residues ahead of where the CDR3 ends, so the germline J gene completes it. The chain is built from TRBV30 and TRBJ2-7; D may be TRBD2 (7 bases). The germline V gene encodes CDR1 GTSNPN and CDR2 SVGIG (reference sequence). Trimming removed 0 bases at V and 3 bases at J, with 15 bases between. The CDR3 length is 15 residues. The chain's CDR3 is CAWSVGGVAIYEQYF. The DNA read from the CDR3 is TGTGCCTGGAGTGTAGGGGGGGTGGCCATCTACGAG.

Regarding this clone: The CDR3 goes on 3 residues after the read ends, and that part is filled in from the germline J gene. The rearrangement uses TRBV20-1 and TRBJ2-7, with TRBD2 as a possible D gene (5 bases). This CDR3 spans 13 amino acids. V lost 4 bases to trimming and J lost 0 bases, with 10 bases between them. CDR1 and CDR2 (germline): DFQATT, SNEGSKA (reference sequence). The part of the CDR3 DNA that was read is TGCAGTGCTACCCGACGGGGCTCCTACGAG. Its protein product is CSATRRGSYE. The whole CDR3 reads CSATRRGSYEQYF.

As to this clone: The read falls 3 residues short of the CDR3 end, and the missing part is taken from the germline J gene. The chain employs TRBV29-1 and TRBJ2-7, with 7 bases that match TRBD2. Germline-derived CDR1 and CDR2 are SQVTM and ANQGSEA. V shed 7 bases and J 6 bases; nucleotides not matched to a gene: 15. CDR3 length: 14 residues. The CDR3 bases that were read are TGCAGCGCCCTGGGCCGACTAGCCCCAGGCGAG. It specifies CSALGRLAPGE. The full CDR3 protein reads CSALGRLAPGEQYF.

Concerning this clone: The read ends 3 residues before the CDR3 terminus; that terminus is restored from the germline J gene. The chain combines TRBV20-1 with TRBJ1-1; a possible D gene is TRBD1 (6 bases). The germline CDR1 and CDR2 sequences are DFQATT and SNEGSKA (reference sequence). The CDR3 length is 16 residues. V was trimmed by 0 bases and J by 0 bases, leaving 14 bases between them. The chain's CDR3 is CSARDRQDSLNTEAFF. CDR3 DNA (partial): TGCAGTGCTAGAGATCGACAGGACTCCCTGAACACTGAA.

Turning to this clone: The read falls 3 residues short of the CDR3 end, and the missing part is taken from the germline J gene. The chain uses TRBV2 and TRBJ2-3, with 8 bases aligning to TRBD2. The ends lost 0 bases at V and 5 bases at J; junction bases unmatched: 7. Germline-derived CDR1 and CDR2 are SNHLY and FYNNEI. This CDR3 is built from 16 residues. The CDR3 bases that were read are TGTGCCAGCAGTGAAGCTGGAGCGGGAGATTTAGATACG. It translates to CASSEAGAGDLDT. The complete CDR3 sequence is CASSEAGAGDLDTQYF.

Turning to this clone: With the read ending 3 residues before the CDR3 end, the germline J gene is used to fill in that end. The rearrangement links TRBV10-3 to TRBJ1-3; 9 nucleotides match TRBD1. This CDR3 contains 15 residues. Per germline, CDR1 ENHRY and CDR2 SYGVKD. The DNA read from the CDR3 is TGTGCCATCAGTGTGGGCCGGGACAGGGCTAATACC. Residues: CAISVGRDRANT. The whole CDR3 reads CAISVGRDRANTIYF.

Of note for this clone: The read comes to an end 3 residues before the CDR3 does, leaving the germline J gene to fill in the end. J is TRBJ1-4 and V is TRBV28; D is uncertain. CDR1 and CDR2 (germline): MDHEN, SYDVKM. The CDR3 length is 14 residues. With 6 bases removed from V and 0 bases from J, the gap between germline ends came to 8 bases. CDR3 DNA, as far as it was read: TGTGCCAGCAGCCGTCAGACAACTAATGAAAAA. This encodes CASSRQTTNEK. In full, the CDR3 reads CASSRQTTNEKLFF. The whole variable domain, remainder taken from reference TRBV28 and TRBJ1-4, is DVKVTQSSRYLVKRTGEKVFLECVQDMDHENMFWYRQDPGLGLRLIYFSYDVKMKEKGDIPEGYSVSREKKERFSLILESASTNQTSMYLCASSRQTTNEKLFFGSGTQLSVL.

The CDR3 DNA, read in part, is TGCGCCAGCAGCTTGGGACAGAATCCGAACACCGGGGAG. Translating it yields CASSLGQNPNTGE. From start to end, the CDR3 is CASSLGQNPNTGELFF. V usage is TRBV5-1 and J usage is TRBJ2-2; tentatively, D is TRBD1 (5 bases). The CDR3 extends 3 residues past the end of the read, so its final part is completed from the germline J gene. There are 16 residues in the CDR3. V lost 0 bases and J lost 0, with 9 bases in between. Germline assignment: CDR1 SGHRS and CDR2 YFSETQ.

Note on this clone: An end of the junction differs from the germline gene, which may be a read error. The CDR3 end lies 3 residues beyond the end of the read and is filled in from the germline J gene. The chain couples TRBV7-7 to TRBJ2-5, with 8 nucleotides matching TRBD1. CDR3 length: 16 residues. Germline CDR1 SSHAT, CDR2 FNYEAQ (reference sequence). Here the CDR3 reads CASSPSSDRVGETQYF. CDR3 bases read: TGTGCTAGCAGCCCATCCTCGGACAGGGTTGGCGAGACC.

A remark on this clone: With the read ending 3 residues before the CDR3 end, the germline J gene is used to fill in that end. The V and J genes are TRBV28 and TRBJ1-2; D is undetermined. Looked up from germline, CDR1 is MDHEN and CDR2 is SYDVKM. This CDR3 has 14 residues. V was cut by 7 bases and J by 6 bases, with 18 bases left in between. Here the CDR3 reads CASTPWAGSHGYTF. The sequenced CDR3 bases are TGTGCCAGCACCCCTTGGGCAGGATCCCATGGC.